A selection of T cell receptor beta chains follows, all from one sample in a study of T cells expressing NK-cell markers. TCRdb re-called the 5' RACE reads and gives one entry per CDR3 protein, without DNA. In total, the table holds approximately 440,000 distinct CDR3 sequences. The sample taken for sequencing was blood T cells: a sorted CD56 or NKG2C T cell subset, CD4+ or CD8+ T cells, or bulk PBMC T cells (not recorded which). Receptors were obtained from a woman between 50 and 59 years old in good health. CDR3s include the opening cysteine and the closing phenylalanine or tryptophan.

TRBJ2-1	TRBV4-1	CASSYPPTRRAYNEQFF
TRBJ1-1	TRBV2	CASSGEENTEAFF
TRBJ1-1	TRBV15	CATSSPGYTGNTEAFF
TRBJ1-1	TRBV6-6	CASSSAQGARNTEAFF
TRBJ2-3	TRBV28	CASSWPDSRNTQYF
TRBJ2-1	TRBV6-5	CASSPVGGLLYNEQFF
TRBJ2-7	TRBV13	CASSFRDYEQYF
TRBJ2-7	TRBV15	CATSSDRFEQYF
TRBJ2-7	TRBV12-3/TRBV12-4	CASSLGEWVSYEQYF
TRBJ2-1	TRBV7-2	CASSLATRAPSYNEQFF
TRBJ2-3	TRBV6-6	CASSSLADTDTQYF
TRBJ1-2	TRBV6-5	CASSYLSGTYGYTF
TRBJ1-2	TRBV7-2	CASSLFGTNYGYTF
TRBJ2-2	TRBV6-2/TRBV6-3	CASRTLEGPGELFF
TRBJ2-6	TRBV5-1	CASSFLAASGANVLTF
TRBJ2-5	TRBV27	CASAIQGRGETQYF
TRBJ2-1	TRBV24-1	CATSDLGPGQRVDEQFF
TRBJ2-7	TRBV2	CASNGVQGGYEQYF
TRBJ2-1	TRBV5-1	CASSLLLAGGGNEQFF
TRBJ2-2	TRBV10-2	CASSEPSGRANTGELFF
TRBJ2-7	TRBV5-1	CASSSRGATDYEQYF
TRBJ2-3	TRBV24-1	CATSDLQYGDTQYF
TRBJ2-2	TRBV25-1	CASGGGGSNTGELFF
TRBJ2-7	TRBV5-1	CASTLGPQTYEQYF
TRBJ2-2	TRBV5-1	CASSLAVVAHGELFF
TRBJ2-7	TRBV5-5	CASSPLSSGRVYEQYF